This entry is about one TCR beta chain. Generated by immunoSEQ multiplex PCR, the TCRdb table keeps only in-frame clones and is missing some. The sample yields about 300,000 clones, more than 80% seen once. The data were obtained in a study of blood T cell repertoires in COVID-19. Study-level information: Acute and convalescent COVID-19 samples came from the United States, Italy and Spain. The analysed material was cDNA or gDNA that came from T cells, B-cell-depleted T cells, or PBMCs.

Participants had their cohort set by participant-reported clinical history. In Cohort 3, a recovered donor had either two negative PCRs, clearance, or symptom resolution. This CDR3 has 14 residues. Germline V lookup: CDR1 LNHDA, CDR2 SQIVND (reference sequence). The ends were cut back, 11 bases at V and 2 bases at J, with 18 bases in the middle. The chain couples TRBV19 to TRBJ1-2; D might be TRBD1 (5 bases). Sequenced sample: PBMCs or T cells enriched from blood (not recorded which). The origin of this receptor is a woman aged 25 to 39 who had recovered from COVID-19. The CDR3 nucleotides read TGTGCCGCAAGCCCTCGGGGGTCGAACTATGGCTACACCTTC. Its protein product is CAASPRGSNYGYTF.